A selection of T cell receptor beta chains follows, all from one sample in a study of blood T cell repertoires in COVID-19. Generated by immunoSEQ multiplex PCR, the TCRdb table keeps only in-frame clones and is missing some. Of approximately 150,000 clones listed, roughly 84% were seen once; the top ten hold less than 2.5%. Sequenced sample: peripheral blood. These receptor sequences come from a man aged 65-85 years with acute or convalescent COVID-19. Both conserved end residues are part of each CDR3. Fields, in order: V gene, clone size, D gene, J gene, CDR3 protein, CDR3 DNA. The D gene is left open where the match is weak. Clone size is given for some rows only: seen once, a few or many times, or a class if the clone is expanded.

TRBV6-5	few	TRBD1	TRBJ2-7	CASSLRDRESDEQYF	TGTGCCAGCAGTTTACGGGACAGGGAAAGCGACGAGCAGTACTTC
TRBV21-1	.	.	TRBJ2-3	CASTPPWLAGARVTDTQYF	TGTGCCAGCACTCCACCATGGCTAGCGGGGGCACGGGTCACAGATACGCAGTATTTT
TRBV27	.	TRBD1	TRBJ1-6	CASRTIAGGYNSPLHF	TGTGCCAGCAGGACAATAGCAGGGGGATATAATTCACCCCTCCACTTT
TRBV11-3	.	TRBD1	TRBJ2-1	CASSDGQGPHNEQFF	TGTGCCAGCAGCGATGGACAGGGACCCCACAATGAGCAGTTCTTC
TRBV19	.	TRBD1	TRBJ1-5	CASSIRDSHQPQHF	TGTGCCAGTAGTATTCGGGACAGCCATCAGCCCCAGCATTTT
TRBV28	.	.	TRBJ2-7	CASYSPYEQYF	TGTGCCAGCTATAGTCCCTACGAGCAGTACTTC
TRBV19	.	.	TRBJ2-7	CASSFGPSYEQYF	TGTGCCAGTAGTTTTGGCCCATCCTACGAGCAGTACTTC
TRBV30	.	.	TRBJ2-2	CAWLWGPDTGELFF	TGTGCCTGGCTGTGGGGCCCTGACACCGGGGAGCTGTTTTTT
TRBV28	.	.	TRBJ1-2	CASTSGRSNGYTF	TGTGCCAGTACCTCAGGCCGCTCCAATGGCTACACCTTC
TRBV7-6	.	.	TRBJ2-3	CASSPGGRTDTQYF	TGTGCCAGCTCACCCGGGGGGCGGACAGATACGCAGTATTTT
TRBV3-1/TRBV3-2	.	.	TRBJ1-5	CASGQSNQPQHF	TGTGCCAGCGGACAGAGCAATCAGCCCCAGCATTTT
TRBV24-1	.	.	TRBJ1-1	CATSAGWNTEAFF	TGTGCCACCAGTGCGGGATGGAACACTGAAGCTTTCTTT
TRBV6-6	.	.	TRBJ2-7	CASSALYEQYF	TGTGCCAGCAGTGCGCTGTACGAGCAGTACTTC
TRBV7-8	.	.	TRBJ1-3	CASSTTGVRGTIYF	TGTGCCAGCAGCACAACCGGGGTCAGAGGCACCATATATTTT
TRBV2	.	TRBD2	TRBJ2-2	CASHTQGLAGTGELFF	TGTGCCAGCCACACCCAGGGTCTAGCGGGGACCGGGGAGCTGTTTTTT
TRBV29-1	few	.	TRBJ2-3	CSVEGGRLVGTQYF	TGCAGCGTTGAAGGGGGCCGCCTTGTTGGTACGCAGTATTTT
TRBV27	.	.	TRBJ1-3	CASSPTDSSGNTIYF	TGTGCCAGCAGTCCCACAGACAGCTCTGGAAACACCATATATTTT
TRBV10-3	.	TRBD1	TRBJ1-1	CAISESGVGQGVAAFF	TGTGCCATCAGTGAGTCAGGAGTTGGACAGGGGGTAGCGGCTTTCTTT
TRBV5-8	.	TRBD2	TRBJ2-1	CASSLAERGPYNEQFF	TGTGCCAGCAGCTTGGCAGAGCGGGGGCCCTACAATGAGCAGTTCTTC
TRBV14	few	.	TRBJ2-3	CASSQDGGYTDTQYF	TGTGCCAGCAGCCAAGATGGGGGGTACACAGATACGCAGTATTTT
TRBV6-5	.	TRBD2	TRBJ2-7	CASSSGRGYEQYF	TGTGCCAGCAGTAGCGGGAGGGGTTACGAGCAGTACTTC
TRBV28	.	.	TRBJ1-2	CASSSPRQLNYGYTF	TGTGCCAGCAGTTCCCCCCGACAGCTTAACTATGGCTACACCTTC
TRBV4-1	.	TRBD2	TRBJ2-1	CASSQASSPGGGNKFEQFF	TGCGCCAGCAGCCAAGCTTCCTCACCCGGCGGGGGGAATAAATTTGAGCAGTTCTTC